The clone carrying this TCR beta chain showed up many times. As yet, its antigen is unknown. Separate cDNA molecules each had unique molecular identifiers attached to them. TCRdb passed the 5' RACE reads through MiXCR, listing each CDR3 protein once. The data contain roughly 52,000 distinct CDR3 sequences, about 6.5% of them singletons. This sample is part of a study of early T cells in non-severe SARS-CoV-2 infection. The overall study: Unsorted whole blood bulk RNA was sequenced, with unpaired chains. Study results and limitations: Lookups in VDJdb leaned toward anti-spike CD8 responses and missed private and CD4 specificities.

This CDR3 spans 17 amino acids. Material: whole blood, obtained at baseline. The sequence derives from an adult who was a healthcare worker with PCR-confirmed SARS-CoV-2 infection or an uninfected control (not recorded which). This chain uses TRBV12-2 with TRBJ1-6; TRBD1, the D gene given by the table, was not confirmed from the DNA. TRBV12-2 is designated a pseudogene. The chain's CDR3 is CASRFKPWRDTVSPLHF. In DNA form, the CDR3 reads TGTGCAAGTCGCTTTAAACCTTGGCGGGACACTGTTTCACCCCTCCACTTT.